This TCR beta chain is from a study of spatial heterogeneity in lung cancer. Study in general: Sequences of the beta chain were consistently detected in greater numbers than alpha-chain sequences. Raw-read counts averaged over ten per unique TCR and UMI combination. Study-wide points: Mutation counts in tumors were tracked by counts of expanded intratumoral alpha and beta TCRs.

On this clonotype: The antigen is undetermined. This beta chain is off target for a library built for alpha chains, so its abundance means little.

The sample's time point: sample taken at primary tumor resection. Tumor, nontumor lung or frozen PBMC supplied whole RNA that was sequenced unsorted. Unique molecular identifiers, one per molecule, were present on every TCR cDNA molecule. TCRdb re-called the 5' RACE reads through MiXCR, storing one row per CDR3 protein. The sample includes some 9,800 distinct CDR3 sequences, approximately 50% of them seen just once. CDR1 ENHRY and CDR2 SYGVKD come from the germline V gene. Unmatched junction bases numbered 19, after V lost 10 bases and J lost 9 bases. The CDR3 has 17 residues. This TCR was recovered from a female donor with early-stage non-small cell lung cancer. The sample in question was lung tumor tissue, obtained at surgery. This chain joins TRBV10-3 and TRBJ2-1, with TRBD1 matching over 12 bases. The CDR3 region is CATEGTGGGLRTGEQFF. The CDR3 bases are TGTGCCACGGAGGGGACAGGGGGCGGTTTGCGGACAGGTGAGCAGTTCTTC.